This T cell receptor beta chain was captured by sequencing in a study of shared clonotypes between healthy human individuals (dated by TCRdb to about 2020). Study-level background: Two women and a few men aged 18 to 49 years were included in the cohort. For each donor, CD4 naive and CD4 memory were each given three plates, CD8 naive was given two plates, and CD8 memory was given one plate. Blood TCR repertoires of five healthy adults were deeply sequenced to estimate repertoire size and the extent of clonotype sharing between individuals. To increase sequencing depth and limit assay-specific biases, TCR repertoire library preparation and sequencing were carried out by different laboratories using diverse techniques. Per donor, leukapheresis produced somewhere between about 0.85 and 10 billion PBMCs.

As concerns this clone: The antigen it binds to is not known. Nothing much larger sits one base from this clone, and base qualities are not available.

At the junction V is shortened by 3 bases and J by 7 bases; bases outside the gene matches: 5. From its cysteine to its phenylalanine, the CDR3 spans 15 amino acids. CDR3 DNA is the only sequence kept; it has 45 bases, read in frame from the first base. The CDR1 and CDR2 encoded by the germline V gene are ENHRY and SYGVKD. Here is what the overall study found, with its caveats: The small number of donors limited the genetic and exposure-history diversity represented. Incomplete sequencing was indicated by rarefaction of sorted-subset datasets, despite the large sequencing depth. Sharing across a few donors was observed for 5% to 6.5% of naive CD4, about 4% of naive CD8, 2% to 2.5% of memory CD4, and around 0.44% of memory CD8 clonotypes. Sampling was limited to blood, and TCR repertoires in tissue likely differ from TCR repertoires in blood. Pairwise subsampling led to the expectation that sequencing depth would affect the degree of clonotype sharing among donors. Larger estimated clonotype richness was generally found for naive subsets than for memory subsets. Clonotypes shared by all four sorted-subset donors showed higher generation probabilities than non-shared clonotypes.

The donors were healthy, HIV-negative adults with no recently reported acute infections or vaccinations. Only Caucasian adults living in Nashville, Tennessee, USA were represented among the donors. CD4+ T cells were enriched by magnetic negative selection, after which naive cells were positively selected on CD45RA and the negative fraction was taken as the memory subset. After blood collection by leukapheresis, PBMCs were isolated using Ficoll-Histopaque density gradient centrifugation and then cryopreserved in the vapor phase of liquid nitrogen. Analytical flow cytometry was used to check the purity and quantity of each magnetically sorted T cell population. Genomic DNA was isolated from each sorted fraction and quantified by UV absorbance on a Nanodrop 2000c. Using the deep immunoSEQ assay, TCR CDR3 regions were amplified from genomic DNA by multiplex PCR. Extracted genomic DNA from each cell subset was spread evenly across all wells of several immunoSEQ 96-well plates, with each plate serving as a replicate. For sorted subsets, 150 to 250 ng genomic DNA, equal to 30,000 to 35,000 T cell genomes, was loaded into each replicate PCR. The purified libraries were quantified using a Qubit 3.0 fluorometer, sized with a Bioanalyzer 2100, and then quantified again using the KAPA Library Quantification kit. A separate single-read 150-cycle Illumina NextSeq 550 flow cell was used to sequence each immunoSEQ 96-well plate. Per the source publication's procedure: The immunoSEQ output contained only junctional sequences without quality scores, so filtering could not match that applied to full-length reads. To assign V/J genes and CDR3, sequences were annotated using PyIR, a Python wrapper for IgBLAST v1.9, with IMGT germline references. Reads were filtered out if the reads had weak V/J assignments (E-value above 1e-6), no CDR3, stop codons, out-of-frame junctions, or ambiguous translated residues. V3J clonotypes were defined as sequences sharing the same inferred V gene, J gene, and CDR3 amino acid sequence. Percentage overlap between repertoires was calculated by dividing the number of shared unique clonotypes by the size of the smaller repertoire. Repertoire richness was assessed with RTK rarefaction, the Chao1 estimator, and Recon v2.1 estimates of unobserved clonotypes. OLGA was used to compute generation probabilities for all TCRbeta clonotypes that the gDNA method yielded from four donors. The source is immuneACCESS, and TCRdb retained only in-frame sequences with V and J called. Part of the clones is not carried over; for the studies checked, unresolved V genes explain less than half of this, and the remainder is unexplained. The D gene and trimming were derived from the DNA, and the V and J assignments and clone size from that table. The table for this sample lists fewer than 1.6 million clones; just under 99% of them were counted only once. The ten most abundant clones make up around 0.38% of the sample.

Material: naive CD4+ T cells sorted from blood. In the paper's terms, the cell subset or site label means: CD45RA+ positively selected. This TCR was sampled from a man between 25 and 39 years old in good health. This chain is built from TRBV10-3 and TRBJ2-1, with 11 central nucleotides matching TRBD1. The encoded CDR3 is CAISETGTGGNEQFF. The nucleotide sequence is TGTGCCATCAGTGAAACCGGGACAGGGGGGAATGAGCAGTTCTTC.